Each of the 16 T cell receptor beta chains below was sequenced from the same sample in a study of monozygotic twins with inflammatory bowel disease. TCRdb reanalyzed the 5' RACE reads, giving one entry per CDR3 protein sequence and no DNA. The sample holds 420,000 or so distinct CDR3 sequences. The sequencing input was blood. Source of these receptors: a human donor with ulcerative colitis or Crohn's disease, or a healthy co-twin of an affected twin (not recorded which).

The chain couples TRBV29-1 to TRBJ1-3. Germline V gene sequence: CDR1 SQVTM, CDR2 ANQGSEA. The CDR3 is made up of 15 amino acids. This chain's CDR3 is CSVSRESGAGNTIYF. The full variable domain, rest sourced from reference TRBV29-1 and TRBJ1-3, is SAVISQKPSRDICQRGTSLTIQCQVDSQVTMMFWYRQQPGQSLTLIATANQGSEATYESGFVIDKFPISRPNLTFSTLTVSNMSPEDSSIYLCSVSRESGAGNTIYFGEGSWLTVV.

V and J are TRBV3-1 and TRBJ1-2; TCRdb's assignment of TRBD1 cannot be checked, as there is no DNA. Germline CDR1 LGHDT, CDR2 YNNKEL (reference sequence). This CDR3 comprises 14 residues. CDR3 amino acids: CASSQGTVHYGYTF.

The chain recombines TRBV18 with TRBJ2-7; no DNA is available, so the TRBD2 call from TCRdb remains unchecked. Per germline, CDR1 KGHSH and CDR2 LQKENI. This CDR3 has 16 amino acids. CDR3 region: CASSSSWDCDSYEQYF.

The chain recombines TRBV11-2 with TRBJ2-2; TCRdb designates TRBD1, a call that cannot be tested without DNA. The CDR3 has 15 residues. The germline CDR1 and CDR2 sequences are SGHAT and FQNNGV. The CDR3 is CASSLDPRVDGELFF. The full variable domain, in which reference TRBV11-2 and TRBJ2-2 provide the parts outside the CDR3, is EAGVAQSPRYKIIEKRQSVAFWCNPISGHATLYWYQQILGQGPKLLIQFQNNGVVDDSQLPKDRFSAERLKGVDSTLKIQPAKLEDSAVYLCASSLDPRVDGELFFGEGSRLTVL.

CDR3 sequence reads: CASSPNSRQETQYF. This rearrangement joins TRBV5-6 to TRBJ2-5. Germline lookup yields CDR1 SGHDT and CDR2 YYEEEE. This CDR3 contains 14 residues.

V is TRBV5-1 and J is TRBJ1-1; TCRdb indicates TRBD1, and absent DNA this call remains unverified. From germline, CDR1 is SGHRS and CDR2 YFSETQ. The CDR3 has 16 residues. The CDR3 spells CASSLGGILMETEAFF.

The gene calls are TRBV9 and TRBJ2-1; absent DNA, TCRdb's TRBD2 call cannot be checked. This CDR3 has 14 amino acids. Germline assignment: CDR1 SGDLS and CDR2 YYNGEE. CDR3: CASSVGLAGDEQFF.

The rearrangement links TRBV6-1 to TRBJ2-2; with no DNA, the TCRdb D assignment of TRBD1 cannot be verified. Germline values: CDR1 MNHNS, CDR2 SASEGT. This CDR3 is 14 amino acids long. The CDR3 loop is CAIYGQSNTGELFF.

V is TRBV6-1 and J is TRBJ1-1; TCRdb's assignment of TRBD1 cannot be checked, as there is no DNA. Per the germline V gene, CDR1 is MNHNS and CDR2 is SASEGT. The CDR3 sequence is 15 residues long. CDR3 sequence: CASSRDRVSVGVAFF.

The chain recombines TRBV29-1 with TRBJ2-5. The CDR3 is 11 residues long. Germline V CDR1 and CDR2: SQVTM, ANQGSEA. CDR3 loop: CSVGGRETQYF.

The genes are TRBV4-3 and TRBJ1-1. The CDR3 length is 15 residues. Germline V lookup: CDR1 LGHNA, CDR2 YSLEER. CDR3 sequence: CASSQDAAMNTEAFF.

This CDR3 reads CSARGRDTEAFF. The V gene is TRBV20-1, the J gene TRBJ1-1. Germline assignment: CDR1 DFQATT and CDR2 SNEGSKA (reference sequence). The CDR3 consists of 12 residues.

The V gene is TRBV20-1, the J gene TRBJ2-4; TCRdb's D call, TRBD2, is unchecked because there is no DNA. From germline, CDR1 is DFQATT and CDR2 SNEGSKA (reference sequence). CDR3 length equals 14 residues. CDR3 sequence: CSARDPRGTDIQYF.

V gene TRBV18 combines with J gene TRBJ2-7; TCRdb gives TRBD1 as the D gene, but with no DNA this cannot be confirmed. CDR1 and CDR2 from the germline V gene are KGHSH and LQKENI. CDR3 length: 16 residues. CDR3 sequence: CASSPPTGQGAYEQYF.

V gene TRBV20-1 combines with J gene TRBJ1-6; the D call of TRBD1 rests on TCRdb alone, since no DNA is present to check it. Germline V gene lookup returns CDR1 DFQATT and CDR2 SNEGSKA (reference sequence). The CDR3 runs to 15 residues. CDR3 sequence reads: CSASGQSVGGSPLHF.

The CDR3 sequence: CSARRQGFYSNQPQHF. The chain couples TRBV20-1 to TRBJ1-5; TCRdb gives TRBD1 as the D gene, but with no DNA this cannot be confirmed. Germline lookup yields CDR1 DFQATT and CDR2 SNEGSKA (reference sequence). CDR3 size: 16 residues.